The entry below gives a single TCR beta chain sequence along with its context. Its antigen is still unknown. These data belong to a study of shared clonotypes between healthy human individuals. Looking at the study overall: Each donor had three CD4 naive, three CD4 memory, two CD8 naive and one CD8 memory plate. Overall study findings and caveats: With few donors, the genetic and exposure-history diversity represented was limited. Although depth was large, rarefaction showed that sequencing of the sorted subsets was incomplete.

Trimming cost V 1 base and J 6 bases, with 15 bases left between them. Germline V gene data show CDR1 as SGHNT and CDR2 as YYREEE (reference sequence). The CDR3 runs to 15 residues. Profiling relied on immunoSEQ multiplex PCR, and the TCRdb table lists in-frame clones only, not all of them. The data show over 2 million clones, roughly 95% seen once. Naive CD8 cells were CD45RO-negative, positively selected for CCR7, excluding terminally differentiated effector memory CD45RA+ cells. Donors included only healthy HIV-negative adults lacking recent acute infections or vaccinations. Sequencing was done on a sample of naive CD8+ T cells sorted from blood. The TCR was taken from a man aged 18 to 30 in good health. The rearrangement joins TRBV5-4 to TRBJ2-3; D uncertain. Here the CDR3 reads CASSLKGLLGDTQYF. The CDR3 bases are TGTGCCAGCAGCTTGAAAGGCCTCCTTGGGGATACGCAGTATTTT.